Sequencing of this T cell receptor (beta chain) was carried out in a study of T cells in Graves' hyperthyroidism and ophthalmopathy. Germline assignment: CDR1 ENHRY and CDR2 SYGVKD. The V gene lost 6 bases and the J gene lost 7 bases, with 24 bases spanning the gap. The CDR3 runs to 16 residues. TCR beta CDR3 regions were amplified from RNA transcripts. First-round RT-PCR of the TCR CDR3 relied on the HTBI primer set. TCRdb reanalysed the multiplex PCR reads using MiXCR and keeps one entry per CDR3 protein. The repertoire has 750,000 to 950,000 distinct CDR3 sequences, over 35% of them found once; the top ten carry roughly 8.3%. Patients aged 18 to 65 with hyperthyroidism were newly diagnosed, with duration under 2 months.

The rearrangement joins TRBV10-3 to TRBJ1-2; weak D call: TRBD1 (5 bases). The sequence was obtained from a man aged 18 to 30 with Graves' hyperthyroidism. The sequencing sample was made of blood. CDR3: CAIRSFSYEQGGGYTF. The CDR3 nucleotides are TGTGCCATCAGGTCCTTCTCCTACGAGCAGGGTGGTGGCTACACCTTC.